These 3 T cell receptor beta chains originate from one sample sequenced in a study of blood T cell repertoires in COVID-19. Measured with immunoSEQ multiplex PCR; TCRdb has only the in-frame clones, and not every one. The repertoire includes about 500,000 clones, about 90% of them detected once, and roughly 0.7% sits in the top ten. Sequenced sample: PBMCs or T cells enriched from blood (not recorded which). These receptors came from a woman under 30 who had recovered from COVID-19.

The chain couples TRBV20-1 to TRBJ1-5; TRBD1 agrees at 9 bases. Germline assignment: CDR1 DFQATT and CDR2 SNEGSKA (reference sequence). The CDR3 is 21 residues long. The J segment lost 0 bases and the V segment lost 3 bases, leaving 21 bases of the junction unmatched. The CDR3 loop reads CSASSGQGSREFAYSNQPQHF. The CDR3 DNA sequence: TGCAGTGCTAGTAGTGGACAGGGGTCGCGCGAATTTGCTTATAGCAATCAGCCCCAGCATTTT.

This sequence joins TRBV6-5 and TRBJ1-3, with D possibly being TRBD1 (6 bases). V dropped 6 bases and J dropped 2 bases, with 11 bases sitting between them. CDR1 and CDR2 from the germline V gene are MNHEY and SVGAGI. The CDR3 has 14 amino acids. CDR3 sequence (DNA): TGTGCCAGCAGAGAGGGGGTTGCTGGAAACACCATATATTTT. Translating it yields CASREGVAGNTIYF.

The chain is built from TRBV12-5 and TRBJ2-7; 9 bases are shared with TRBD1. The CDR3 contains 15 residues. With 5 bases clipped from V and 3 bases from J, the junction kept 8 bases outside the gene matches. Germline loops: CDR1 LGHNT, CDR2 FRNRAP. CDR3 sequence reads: CASGPRTGAFYEQYF. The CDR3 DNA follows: TGTGCTAGTGGTCCGCGGACAGGGGCCTTCTACGAGCAGTACTTC.